This TCR beta chain was recovered during a study of blood T cell repertoires in COVID-19. Turning to the study itself: PBMCs, B-cell-depleted T cells, or T cells provided the cDNA or gDNA that made up the material.

Germline CDR1 reads SGHDN; CDR2 reads FVKESK. The CDR3 consists of 13 residues. Trimming removed 5 bases from V and 5 bases from J; junction bases left unmatched: 1. Allocation to cohorts depended on clinical history reported by the participants. Per the study methods: Amplified reference gene primers provided the basis for estimating nucleated cell counts. Some clones are missing from TCRdb's copy, which holds only in-frame ones; the method was immunoSEQ multiplex PCR. V, J and clone size derive from that table, while D and trimming were established from the DNA sequence. Counted here are 190,000 or so clones, approximately 88% occurring once; the ten biggest clones make up under 13%.

The sequence was collected from a young man with acute COVID-19. The specimen sequenced was PBMCs or T cells enriched from blood (not recorded which). The rearrangement links TRBV14 to TRBJ2-3; 10 positions agree with TRBD2. The CDR3 here is CASSRLAGDTQYF. The DNA for the CDR3 is TGTGCCAGCAGCAGACTAGCGGGAGATACGCAGTATTTT.